Sequencing of this T cell receptor (beta chain) was carried out in a study of control samples from healthy donors and cancer patients. Clones were sequenced by immunoSEQ multiplex PCR, and TCRdb holds only the in-frame ones, with some missing. Among 90,000 or so clones listed, 84% were seen once. The germline gives CDR1 SGHTS, CDR2 YDEGEE. The length of the CDR3 is 12 residues. Trimming took 2 bases from V and 9 from J, leaving 12 bases between them. The chain joins TRBV5-8 to TRBJ2-7; maybe TRBD1 (6 bases). Sequencing input: PBMCs. This TCR came from a man between 70 and 80 years old with lung cancer. In DNA, the CDR3 is TGTGCCAGCAGCTTAACAGGGTTGGGGCAGTACTTC. It specifies CASSLTGLGQYF.